This TCR beta chain was profiled in a study of vaccination and CD4 T cells after COVID-19. Concerning this clonotype itself: Its target is unknown.

Time point in this sample: late sampling 161 to 241 days after vaccination in a few convalescent patients. Treatment meaning: roughly 10-day PBMC culture with coronavirus spike peptide pools or control peptides (ViraFEST assay). CDR1 LNHDA and CDR2 SQIVND come from the germline V gene (reference sequence). This CDR3 region has 15 residues. V was cut by 10 bases and J by 4 bases, with 22 bases left in between. CD4+ T cells that had been cultured provided DNA sequenced with the Oncomine TCR Beta short-read assay. One entry per CDR3 protein results from TCRdb running MiXCR on the PCR reads. This repertoire shows roughly 23,000 distinct CDR3 sequences, 35% to 45% found once; its top ten account for roughly 27%.

This sequence joins TRBV19 and TRBJ1-2; the D gene is possibly TRBD1 (5 bases). This TCR was sampled from a human donor who had recovered from COVID-19. The source was CD4+ T cells from blood, cultured in vitro, collected about 7 months after SARS-CoV-2 vaccination. This CDR3 reads CATKWGNLQPYGYTF. CDR3 DNA sequence: TGTGCCACGAAATGGGGGAACTTACAACCCTATGGCTACACCTTC.